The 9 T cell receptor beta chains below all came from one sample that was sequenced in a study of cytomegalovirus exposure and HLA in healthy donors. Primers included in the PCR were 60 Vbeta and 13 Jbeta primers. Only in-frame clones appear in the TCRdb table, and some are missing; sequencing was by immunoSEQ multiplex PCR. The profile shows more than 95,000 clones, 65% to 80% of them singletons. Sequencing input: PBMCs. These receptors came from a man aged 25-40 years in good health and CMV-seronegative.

This chain's CDR3 is CSVEPDYGYTF. For the CDR3, the DNA is TGCAGCGTTGAACCGGACTATGGCTACACCTTC. The rearrangement uses TRBV29-1 and TRBJ1-2, with D unclear. The V end lost 2 bases, the J end lost 3 bases, and 4 bases lay between the germline ends. The germline gives CDR1 SQVTM, CDR2 ANQGSEA. CDR3 length equals 11 residues.

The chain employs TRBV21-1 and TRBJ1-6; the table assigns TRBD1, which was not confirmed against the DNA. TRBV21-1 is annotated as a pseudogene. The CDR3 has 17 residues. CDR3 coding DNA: TGTGCCAGCACCCCCGAGTCAGGGACAGGCTATAATTCACCCCTCCACTTT. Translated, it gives CASTPESGTGYNSPLHF.

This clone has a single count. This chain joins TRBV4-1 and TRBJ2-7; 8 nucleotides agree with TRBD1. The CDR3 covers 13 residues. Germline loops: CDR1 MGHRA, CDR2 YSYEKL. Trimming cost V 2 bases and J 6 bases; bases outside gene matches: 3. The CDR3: CASSQWGTGEQYF. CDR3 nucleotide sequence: TGCGCCAGCAGCCAATGGGGGACAGGCGAGCAGTACTTC.

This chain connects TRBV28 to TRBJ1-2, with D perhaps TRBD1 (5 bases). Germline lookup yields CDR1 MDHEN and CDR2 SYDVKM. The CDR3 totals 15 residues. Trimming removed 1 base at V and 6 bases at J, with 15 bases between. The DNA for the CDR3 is TGTGCCAGCAGTTTATTCAAGGGGCGAGTCGATGGCTACACCTTC. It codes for CASSLFKGRVDGYTF.

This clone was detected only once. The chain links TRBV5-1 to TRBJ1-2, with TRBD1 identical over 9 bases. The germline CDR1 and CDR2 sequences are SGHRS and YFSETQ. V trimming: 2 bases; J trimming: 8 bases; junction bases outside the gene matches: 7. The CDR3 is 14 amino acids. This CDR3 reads CASSFTGGIEGYTF. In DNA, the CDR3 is TGCGCCAGCAGCTTTACAGGGGGCATAGAGGGCTACACCTTC. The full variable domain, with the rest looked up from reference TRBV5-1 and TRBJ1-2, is KAGVTQTPRYLIKTRGQQVTLSCSPISGHRSVSWYQQTPGQGLQFLFEYFSETQRNKGNFPGRFSGRQFSNSRSEMNVSTLELGDSALYLCASSFTGGIEGYTFGSGTRLTVV.

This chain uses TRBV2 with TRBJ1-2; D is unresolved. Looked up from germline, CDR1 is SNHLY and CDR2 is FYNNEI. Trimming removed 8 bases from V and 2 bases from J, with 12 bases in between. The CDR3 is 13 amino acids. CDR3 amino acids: CASSGGLNYGYTF. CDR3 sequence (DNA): TGTGCCAGCTCCGGAGGGCTAAACTATGGCTACACCTTC.

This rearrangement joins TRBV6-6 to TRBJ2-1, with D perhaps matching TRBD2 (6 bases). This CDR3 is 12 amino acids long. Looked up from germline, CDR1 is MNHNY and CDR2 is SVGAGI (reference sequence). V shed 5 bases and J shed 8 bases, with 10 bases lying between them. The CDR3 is CASSPSGDEQFF. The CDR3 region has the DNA TGTGCCAGCAGTCCATCGGGGGATGAGCAGTTCTTC.

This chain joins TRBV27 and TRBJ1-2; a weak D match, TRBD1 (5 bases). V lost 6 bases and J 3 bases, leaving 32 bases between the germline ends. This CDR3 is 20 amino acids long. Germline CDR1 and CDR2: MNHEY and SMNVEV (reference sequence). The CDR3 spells CASRRTPPRQQNTAYYGYTF. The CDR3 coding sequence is TGTGCCAGCAGACGTACTCCCCCTAGACAGCAAAATACGGCTTACTATGGCTACACCTTC.

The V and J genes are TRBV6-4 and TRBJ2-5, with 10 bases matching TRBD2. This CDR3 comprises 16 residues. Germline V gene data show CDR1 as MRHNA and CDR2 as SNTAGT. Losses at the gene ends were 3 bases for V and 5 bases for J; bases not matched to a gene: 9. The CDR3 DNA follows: TGTGCCAGCAGTGAGGGGTCTAGCGGGGGCCCGGAGACCCAGTACTTC. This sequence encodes CASSEGSSGGPETQYF.